This T cell receptor (beta chain) was identified in a study of T and B cells in COVID-19 patients. Study-wide findings and caveats: In COVID-19 patients, T cell receptor beta variable and joining gene use was reportedly strongly skewed. Highly clonal in active COVID-19, TRB repertoires exceeded healthy-donor diversity and richness at recovery.

Multiplex PCR with BIOMED2 TRB-A/B primer pools amplified TRB rearrangements. TCRdb reanalysed the multiplex PCR reads using MiXCR and keeps one entry per CDR3 protein. The sample consists of 4,000 to 6,000 distinct CDR3 sequences, 25% to 30% of them appearing once. From blood, about 220-500 ng of genomic DNA served as TRB template. The table lists this clonotype with a few counts. What it binds is unknown. V lost 0 bases, J lost 8 bases, and 14 bases lay in between. The CDR3 runs to 15 residues. Germline loops: CDR1 SGHRS, CDR2 YFSETQ. This receptor was obtained from a human donor with active COVID-19. Sequencing input: blood. This chain connects TRBV5-1 to TRBJ2-2; tentatively, D is TRBD2 (5 bases). The CDR3 nucleotides are TGCGCCAGCAGCTTGGGAGGGTCAGATACTGGGGAGCTGTTTTTT. It yields the protein CASSLGGSDTGELFF.